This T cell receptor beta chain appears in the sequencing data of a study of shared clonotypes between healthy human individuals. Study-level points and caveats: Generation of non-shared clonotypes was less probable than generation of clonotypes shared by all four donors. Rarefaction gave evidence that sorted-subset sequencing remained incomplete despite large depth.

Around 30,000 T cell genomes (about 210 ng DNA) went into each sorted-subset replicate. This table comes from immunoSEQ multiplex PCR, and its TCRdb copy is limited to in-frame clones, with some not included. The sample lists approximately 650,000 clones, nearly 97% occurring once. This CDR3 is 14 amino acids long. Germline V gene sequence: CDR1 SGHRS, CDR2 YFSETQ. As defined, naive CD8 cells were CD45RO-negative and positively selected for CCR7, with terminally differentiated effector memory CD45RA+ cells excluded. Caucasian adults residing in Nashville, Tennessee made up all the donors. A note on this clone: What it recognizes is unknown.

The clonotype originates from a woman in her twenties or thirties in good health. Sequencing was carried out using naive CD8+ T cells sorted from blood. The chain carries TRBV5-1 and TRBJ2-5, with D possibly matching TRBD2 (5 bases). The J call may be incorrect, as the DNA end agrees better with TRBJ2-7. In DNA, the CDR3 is TGCGCCAGCAGCCTGTGGACTGAGGAATACGAGCAGTACTTC. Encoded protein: CASSLWTEEYEQYF.